The 3 T cell receptor beta chains reported below all come from one sample, sequenced in a study of esophageal squamous cell carcinoma under preoperative chemotherapy. TCRdb used MiXCR to reprocess the PCR reads, holding one entry per CDR3 protein. The profile shows 9,500 to 12,000 distinct CDR3 sequences, almost 65% of them singletons. Stated time point: after preoperative PTX-NDP chemotherapy. This material was acquired from a patient given preoperative chemotherapy. The receptors come from a human donor with esophageal squamous cell carcinoma. The donor label of this sample is uncertain.

The chain combines TRBV7-2 with TRBJ2-1; 10 nucleotides align to TRBD2. The tail of the sequence fits TRBJ2-5 better, so the J call may be wrong. The CDR3 length is 15 residues. Germline CDR1 reads SGHTA; CDR2 reads FQGNSA. The DNA of the CDR3 is TGTGCCAGCAGCTCCAGCGGGAGGGTTGGCGAGACCCAGTACTTC. The encoded protein is CASSSSGRVGETQYF.

This chain joins TRBV6-1 and TRBJ2-1; a possible D gene is TRBD1 (6 bases). This CDR3 is 14 amino acids long. Germline V gives CDR1 MNHNS, CDR2 SASEGT. Trimming cost V 4 bases and J 4 bases, with 11 bases left between them. The CDR3 nucleotides are TGTGCCAGCAGTGGGACAGCATCATACAATGAGCAGTTCTTC. It specifies CASSGTASYNEQFF.

By sample fraction, this clonotype is medium-sized. This chain uses TRBV6-5 with TRBJ1-3, with no clear D. Germline V gives CDR1 MNHEY, CDR2 SVGAGI. The CDR3 totals 17 residues. Trimming left V 0 bases short and J 0 bases short, with 12 bases between. The CDR3 DNA reads as TGTGCCAGCAGTTACTCCCCGGGAGTCCTCTCTGGAAACACCATATATTTT. This sequence encodes CASSYSPGVLSGNTIYF.